This T cell receptor (beta chain) was retrieved from a study of T cells in women clearing cervical HPV infection. Overall study: Case blood drawn at lesion detection; control blood after infection cleared. Study findings and constraints: CIN3+ cases had significantly higher TCR repertoire richness than controls, but evenness did not differ.

The method was immunoSEQ multiplex PCR; TCRdb's version includes in-frame clones alone and lacks a portion of them. This sample's clone table lists roughly 19,000 clones. A remark on this clone: Its cognate antigen is unknown.

Prevalent HPV16 infections were excluded; only incident single HPV16 infections included. Source material: blood buffy coat. The receptor was derived from a woman between 18 and 70 years old with a cervical HPV16 infection that either progressed to CIN3+ or cleared (not recorded which).

CDR3 DNA (partial): TGTGCCAGCAGCATTCGGGGGAATTCACCA. The encoded protein is CASSIRGNSP. The whole CDR3 reads CASSIRGNSPLFF. The chain combines TRBV7-2 with TRBJ1-4; a possible D gene is TRBD1 (5 bases). From the germline J gene comes the end of the CDR3, since the read stops 3 residues before it. Germline V CDR1 and CDR2: SGHTA, FQGNSA. The CDR3 has 13 amino acids. The complete variable domain, with remaining parts taken from reference TRBV7-2 and TRBJ1-4, reads GAGVSQSPSNKVTEKGKDVELRCDPISGHTALYWYRQSLGQGLEFLIYFQGNSAPDKSGLPSDRFSAERTGGSVSTLTIQRTQQEDSAVYLCASSIRGNSPLFFGSGTQLSVL.